This T cell receptor beta chain was captured in a study of cytomegalovirus exposure and HLA in healthy donors. Study in general: Out of roughly 170 million T cells, an earlier analysis found about 120 million unique TCR beta sequences in total.

Study findings and constraints: Near-uniform donor sequencing depth was presumed by presence/absence analyses. Earlier findings revealed that most TCR beta V segments proved productive either about 87% or about 30% of the time.

The PCR was carried out with 60 Vbeta primers and 13 Jbeta primers. Clones were sequenced by immunoSEQ multiplex PCR, and TCRdb holds only the in-frame ones, with some missing. The sample contains 150,000 to 200,000 clones, roughly four fifths of which appear only once. The CDR3 runs 14 residues. The germline V gene encodes CDR1 SGHRS and CDR2 YFSETQ. Between the trimmed V and J ends, which lost 5 bases and 5 bases, there was a span of 17 bases. This clone has a handful of counts. No antigen is known for it. V and J are TRBV5-1 and TRBJ2-7, with D tentatively TRBD1 (6 bases). Specimen: PBMCs. The sequence was obtained from a woman in her late teens or twenties in good health and CMV-seronegative. The CDR3 region is CASSFNNREDEQYF. CDR3 in DNA: TGCGCCAGCAGTTTTAATAACAGGGAAGACGAGCAGTACTTC.